This TCR beta chain was captured in a study of blood T cell repertoires in COVID-19. About the research overall: Sources were T cells, B-cell-depleted T cells, or PBMCs; the material itself was cDNA or gDNA.

TCRdb's table, derived via immunoSEQ multiplex PCR, lists solely in-frame clones and lacks some. The profile shows around 150,000 clones, over 75% of them singletons. The CDR3 consists of 18 residues. The germline V gene has CDR1 LNHDA and CDR2 SQIVND (reference sequence). V was clipped by 1 base and J by 4 bases, with 22 bases between them. This sequence joins TRBV19 and TRBJ1-1; D may be TRBD1 (6 bases). This TCR derives from a human donor in a cohort sampled during active COVID-19. Sequenced input: peripheral blood. The CDR3 DNA reads TGTGCCAGTAGTATAGTTCCAGGGGATACCTTGGGCATCACTGAAGCTTTCTTT. Translation: CASSIVPGDTLGITEAFF. Full variable domain (outside the CDR3, taken from reference TRBV19 and TRBJ1-1): DGGITQSPKYLFRKEGQNVTLSCEQNLNHDAMYWYRQDPGQGLRLIYYSQIVNDFQKGDIAEGYSVSREKKESFPLTVTSAQKNPTAFYLCASSIVPGDTLGITEAFFGQGTRLTVV.